This TCR beta chain stems from a study of cytomegalovirus exposure and HLA in healthy donors. V dropped 6 bases and J dropped 4; count of bases not matched to a gene: 3. This CDR3 is 12 amino acids long. In germline, CDR1 is SQVTM, CDR2 ANQGSEA. Use of 60 Vbeta and 13 Jbeta primers characterized the PCR. Assay: immunoSEQ multiplex PCR; the TCRdb copy retains only in-frame clones and omits some. This table holds some 42,000 clones, roughly half found once. This clone came up once. The chain links TRBV29-1 to TRBJ1-2, with 9 nucleotides matching TRBD1. The receptor comes from a human donor in good health. Sequenced sample: PBMCs. CDR3 region: CSVAGQGYGYTF. The DNA for the CDR3 is TGCAGCGTCGCGGGACAGGGCTATGGCTACACCTTC. Full variable domain (missing parts from reference TRBV29-1 and TRBJ1-2): SAVISQKPSRDICQRGTSLTIQCQVDSQVTMMFWYRQQPGQSLTLIATANQGSEATYESGFVIDKFPISRPNLTFSTLTVSNMSPEDSSIYLCSVAGQGYGYTFGSGTRLTVV.